Each of the 12 T cell receptor beta chains below was sequenced from the same sample in a study of Graves' ophthalmopathy and Graves' hyperthyroidism. For repertoire sequencing, the TCR beta CDR3 regions were amplified from RNA transcripts. In the first round, RT-PCR was carried out with HTBI primers, and a multiplex PCR formed the second round. TCRdb re-called the multiplex PCR reads with MiXCR, one entry per CDR3 protein. This sample has 450,000 to 600,000 distinct CDR3 sequences, with about two fifths found just once. The sequencing sample was made of peripheral blood or thyroid tissue (not recorded which). The receptors were sampled from an adult man with Graves' hyperthyroidism.

This clonotype has a handful of counts. V usage is TRBV7-2 and J usage is TRBJ2-1, with D possibly matching TRBD1 (5 bases). CDR1 and CDR2 from the germline V gene are SGHTA and FQGNSA. Trimming removed 5 bases from V and 3 bases from J, with 8 bases in between. The CDR3 covers 13 residues. The CDR3 loop is CASSTGHYNEQFF. The CDR3 DNA reads as TGTGCCAGCAGCACCGGACACTACAATGAGCAGTTCTTC.

This clonotype was seen many times. This chain connects TRBV11-2 to TRBJ2-5; D gene unclear. The CDR3 sequence is 15 residues long. V was cut by 6 bases and J by 4 bases, with 18 bases left in between. Looked up from germline, CDR1 is SGHAT and CDR2 is FQNNGV. The CDR3 spells CASSLRVSGGETQYF. In DNA, the CDR3 is TGTGCCAGCAGTTTAAGGGTGTCGGGTGGAGAGACCCAGTACTTC.

This clonotype appeared a few times. This chain links TRBV24-1 with TRBJ2-3, with TRBD2 matching over 10 bases. The J segment lost 6 bases and the V segment lost 4 bases, leaving 12 bases of the junction unmatched. Germline V lookup: CDR1 KGHDR, CDR2 SFDVKD. This CDR3 contains 17 residues. The CDR3 sequence is CATSDRAGTSAEDTQYF. The CDR3 DNA is TGTGCCACCAGTGACAGAGCCGGGACTAGCGCGGAGGATACGCAGTATTTT.

Many counts were recorded for this clonotype. The chain employs TRBV2 and TRBJ1-2; weak D call: TRBD1 (5 bases). Germline V gives CDR1 SNHLY, CDR2 FYNNEI. This CDR3 region has 13 residues. V lost 6 bases to trimming and J lost 3 bases, with 11 bases between them. CDR3 bases: TGTGCCAGCAGAGTGGGGGACCACTATGGCTACACCTTC. This encodes CASRVGDHYGYTF.

About this clonotype itself: This sequence may be a read error, since a much larger clone differs from it by one base. The chain employs TRBV20-1 and TRBJ1-4, with D uncertain. Germline loops: CDR1 DFQATT, CDR2 SNEGSKA (reference sequence). V was pared by 1 base and J by 3 bases, with 12 bases between. CDR3 length: 15 amino acids. The CDR3 loop is CSARVQRQSNEKLFF. The DNA of the CDR3 is TGCAGTGCTAGAGTCCAGCGGCAGTCTAATGAAAAACTGTTTTTT.

The chain recombines TRBV4-1 with TRBJ2-7; 10 bases match TRBD2. V trimming: 2 bases; J trimming: 3 bases; junction bases outside the gene matches: 4. Per germline, CDR1 MGHRA and CDR2 YSYEKL. CDR3 size: 15 residues. The CDR3 loop reads CASSQPSGRNYEQYF. DNA of the CDR3: TGCGCCAGCAGCCAACCTAGCGGGAGAAACTACGAGCAGTACTTC.

This clonotype has ten or more counts. V is TRBV19 and J is TRBJ1-6; 8 positions match TRBD1. This CDR3 has 15 residues. V shed 6 bases, J shed 5 bases, and the junction held 6 bases outside the gene matches. Germline-derived CDR1 and CDR2 are LNHDA and SQIVND (reference sequence). CDR3 nucleotides: TGTGCCAGTAGCCCCGGACAGGGCCATAATTCACCCCTCCACTTT. This gives the protein CASSPGQGHNSPLHF.

This clonotype was counted between two and nine times. This may be a read error: a much more frequent sequence differs by one nucleotide. This chain links TRBV2 with TRBJ1-1; D uncertain. Germline V lookup: CDR1 SNHLY, CDR2 FYNNEI. Trimming stripped 4 bases from V and 7 bases from J, with 16 bases between. The CDR3 totals 14 residues. The chain's CDR3 is CASSGGEGGGEAFF. The CDR3 nucleotides read TGTGCCAGCAGTGGAGGAGAGGGAGGCGGTGAAGCTTTCTTT.

The rearrangement links TRBV2 to TRBJ1-4; the D gene is possibly TRBD2 (6 bases). The DNA end favors TRBJ2-3, so the J call may be wrong. This CDR3 is 14 amino acids long. Germline V gene sequence: CDR1 SNHLY, CDR2 FYNNEI. Here the CDR3 reads CASSGAGYTDTQYF. The DNA for the CDR3 is TGTGCCAGCAGTGGTGCGGGGTACACAGATACGCAGTATTTT.

The chain links TRBV29-1 to TRBJ2-7; a possible D gene is TRBD2 (6 bases). Germline-derived CDR1 and CDR2 are SQVTM and ANQGSEA. The germline V and J ends were trimmed by 7 bases and 0 bases, with 16 bases remaining between them. The CDR3 covers 14 residues. The CDR3 spells CSGLAAAFSYEQYF. CDR3 DNA: TGCAGCGGGTTAGCGGCCGCGTTCTCCTACGAGCAGTACTTC.

This clonotype appeared many times. This chain connects TRBV20-1 to TRBJ2-7; perhaps TRBD1 as D (5 bases). CDR3 length equals 14 residues. Germline loops: CDR1 DFQATT, CDR2 SNEGSKA (reference sequence). V dropped 0 bases and J dropped 3 bases, with 12 bases sitting between them. This chain's CDR3 is CSARDLRTHYEQYF. In nucleotides, the CDR3 is TGCAGTGCTAGAGATCTTAGGACACACTACGAGCAGTACTTC.

This clonotype was seen at least ten times. A read error may produce the germline difference seen at one junction end. The chain uses TRBV5-1 and TRBJ2-7; D is ambiguous. The germline CDR1 and CDR2 sequences are SGHRS and YFSETQ. This CDR3 comprises 15 residues. For the CDR3, the DNA is TGTGCCAGCAGCTCCTTCCAGGAGCTCTCCTACGAGCAGTACTTC. Residues: CASSSFQELSYEQYF. The entire variable domain, with the rest obtained from reference TRBV5-1 and TRBJ2-7, is as follows: KAGVTQTPRYLIKTRGQQVTLSCSPISGHRSVSWYQQTPGQGLQFLFEYFSETQRNKGNFPGRFSGRQFSNSRSEMNVSTLELGDSALYLCASSSFQELSYEQYFGPGTRLTVT.